Each of the 9 T cell receptor beta chains below was sequenced from the same sample in a study of blood T cell repertoires in COVID-19. Measured with immunoSEQ multiplex PCR; TCRdb has only the in-frame clones, and not every one. The sample has around 260,000 clones, 80% to 90% seen once; the top ten hold roughly 4%. Sequenced input: PBMCs or T cells enriched from blood (not recorded which). Receptors were obtained from a woman aged 25-40 years who had recovered from COVID-19.

The chain combines TRBV27 with TRBJ2-3, with D maybe TRBD1 (6 bases). V was shortened by 3 bases and J by 0 bases, with 13 bases between the two germline ends. Germline loops: CDR1 MNHEY, CDR2 SMNVEV (reference sequence). CDR3 length: 16 residues. CDR3 DNA: TGTGCCAGCAGTTTTCGCCGGGACACCAGCACAGATACGCAGTATTTT. Translation: CASSFRRDTSTDTQYF.

This clone was recorded a few times. This chain links TRBV11-1 with TRBJ1-3; 9 nucleotides line up with TRBD1. V lost 4 bases to trimming and J lost 1 base; unmatched junction nucleotides: 2. The germline gives CDR1 SGHAT, CDR2 FQDESV (reference sequence). The CDR3 contains 15 residues. CDR3 protein: CASSSGQGSGNTIYF. In nucleotides, the CDR3 is TGTGCCAGCAGCTCGGGACAGGGATCTGGAAACACCATATATTTT.

The chain combines TRBV4-1 with TRBJ1-1; D ambiguous. Trimming took off 0 bases at V and 0 bases at J, with 8 bases between the two ends. Germline CDR1 reads MGHRA; CDR2 reads YSYEKL. The CDR3 contains 15 residues. The CDR3 bases are TGCGCCAGCAGCCAAGAGTGGCGGATGAACACTGAAGCTTTCTTT. Translated: CASSQEWRMNTEAFF.

The chain couples TRBV30 to TRBJ1-1; D is undetermined. CDR1 and CDR2 from the germline V gene are GTSNPN and SVGIG (reference sequence). V was clipped by 2 bases and J by 1 base, with 14 bases between them. The CDR3 loop spans 15 amino acids. The CDR3 loop is CAWSRDQFWNTEAFF. CDR3 nucleotide sequence: TGTGCCTGGAGTCGGGATCAGTTCTGGAACACTGAAGCTTTCTTT.

The chain employs TRBV7-2 and TRBJ2-3; no clear D gene. The CDR3 covers 9 residues. V was trimmed by 10 bases and J by 5 bases, leaving 4 bases between them. Germline V gives CDR1 SGHTA, CDR2 FQGNSA. The CDR3 bases are TGTGCCACCGGAGATACGCAGTATTTT. Encoded protein: CATGDTQYF.

This chain connects TRBV19 to TRBJ2-2; D is undetermined. The CDR3 is made up of 13 amino acids. Per germline, CDR1 LNHDA and CDR2 SQIVND (reference sequence). The ends were cut back, 5 bases at V and 6 bases at J, with 10 bases in the middle. The CDR3: CASSQAASGELFF. CDR3 bases: TGTGCCAGTAGTCAGGCTGCTTCCGGGGAGCTGTTTTTT. Variable domain in full (rest from reference TRBV19 and TRBJ2-2): DGGITQSPKYLFRKEGQNVTLSCEQNLNHDAMYWYRQDPGQGLRLIYYSQIVNDFQKGDIAEGYSVSREKKESFPLTVTSAQKNPTAFYLCASSQAASGELFFGEGSRLTVL.

V gene TRBV6-5 combines with J gene TRBJ1-2; no definite D call. Germline assignment: CDR1 MNHEY and CDR2 SVGAGI. This CDR3 spans 14 amino acids. V shed 5 bases and J shed 2 bases, with 12 bases lying between them. The CDR3 DNA reads TGTGCCAGCAGTATTCTCGGGTTAAACTATGGCTACACCTTC. Protein: CASSILGLNYGYTF.

The chain uses TRBV2 and TRBJ2-5; possibly TRBD1 for D (6 bases). The germline V and J ends were trimmed by 4 bases and 6 bases, with 12 bases remaining between them. CDR3 length: 13 amino acids. From germline, CDR1 is SNHLY and CDR2 FYNNEI. The CDR3, as DNA: TGTGCCAGCAGTGTCGAGGGGGTGAAGACCCAGTACTTC. Amino acids: CASSVEGVKTQYF.

Note on this clone: This CDR3 is also generated by other DNA sequences in the sample. The rearrangement links TRBV2 to TRBJ1-5; 7 nucleotides agree with TRBD1. The trim removed 1 base at V and 1 base at J, leaving 1 base unmatched. The germline V gene encodes CDR1 SNHLY and CDR2 FYNNEI. The CDR3 totals 15 residues. In nucleotides, the CDR3 is TGTGCCAGCAGTGAAGTACAGGGGAGCAATCAGCCCCAGCATTTT. Protein product: CASSEVQGSNQPQHF.